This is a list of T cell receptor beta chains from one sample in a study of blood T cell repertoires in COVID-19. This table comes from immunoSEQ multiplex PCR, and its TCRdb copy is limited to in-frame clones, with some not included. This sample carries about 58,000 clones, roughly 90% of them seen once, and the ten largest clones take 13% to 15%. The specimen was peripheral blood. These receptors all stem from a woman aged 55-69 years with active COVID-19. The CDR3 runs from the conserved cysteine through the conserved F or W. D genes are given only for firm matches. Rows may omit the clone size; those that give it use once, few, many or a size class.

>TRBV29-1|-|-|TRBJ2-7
TGCAGCGTCCTTACGACTGGACAGCATAAGCAGTACTTC
CSVLTTGQHKQYF
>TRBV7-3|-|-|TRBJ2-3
TGTGCCAGCAGCTTAGAGGTAGAAGGTAGCACAGATACGCAGTATTTT
CASSLEVEGSTDTQYF
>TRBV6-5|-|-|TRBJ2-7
TGTGCCAGCAGTTACTCGGGGGGGGACAAGCTCGATGTGCAGTACTTC
CASSYSGGDKLDVQYF
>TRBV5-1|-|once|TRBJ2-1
TGCGCCAGCAGCGCCGGACACAACAATGAGCAGTTCTTC
CASSAGHNNEQFF
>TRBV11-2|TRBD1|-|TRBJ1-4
TGTGCCAGCAGCGCACAGGGGGAAAGGGAAAAACTGTTTTTT
CASSAQGEREKLFF
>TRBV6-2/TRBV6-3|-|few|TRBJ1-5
TGTGCCAGCAGTTACTCGCGGGGGGTTGGACAGCCCCAGCATTTT
CASSYSRGVGQPQHF
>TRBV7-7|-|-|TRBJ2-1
TGTGCCAGCAGCTTAGGCGGGGGCCTCTACAATGAGCAGTTCTTC
CASSLGGGLYNEQFF
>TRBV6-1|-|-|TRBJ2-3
TGTGCCAGCAGTGTCCTGGGGGCCAATACGGCAGATACGCAGTATTTT
CASSVLGANTADTQYF
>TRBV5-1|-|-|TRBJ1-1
TGCGCCAGCAGGGGGTGGCAGGGTGACACTGAAGCTTTCTTT
CASRGWQGDTEAFF
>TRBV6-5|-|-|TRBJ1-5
TGTGCCAGCAGTCCTACAGCCTTCAATCAGCCCCAGCATTTT
CASSPTAFNQPQHF
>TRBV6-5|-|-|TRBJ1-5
TGTGCCAGCAGACTGCGGTTAGGGGCAAATCAGCCCCAGCATTTT
CASRLRLGANQPQHF
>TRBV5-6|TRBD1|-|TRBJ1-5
TGTGCCAGCAGCTCCTCCCTAAACAGGGGAAGCAATCAGCCCCAGCATTTT
CASSSSLNRGSNQPQHF
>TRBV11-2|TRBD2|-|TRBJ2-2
TGTGCCAGCAGTCAGCACGGGGGGGAATTCACCGGGGAGCTGTTTTTT
CASSQHGGEFTGELFF
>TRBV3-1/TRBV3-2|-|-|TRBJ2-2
TGTGCCAGCAGCCATCGTAGAAACACCGGGGAGCTGTTTTTT
CASSHRRNTGELFF
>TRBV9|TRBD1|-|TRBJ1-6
TGTGCCAGCAGCGTAGGGGACAGGGGATCACCCCTCCACTTT
CASSVGDRGSPLHF
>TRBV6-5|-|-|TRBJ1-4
TGTGCCAGCCAATATACTGACAGTGAAAAACTGTTTTTT
CASQYTDSEKLFF
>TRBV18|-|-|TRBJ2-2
TGTGCCAGCTCACCTCTACAGGGCACTGGGCTGTTTTTT
CASSPLQGTGLFF
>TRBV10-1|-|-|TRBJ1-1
TGCGCCAGCAGTTCGGGGGGGAACACTGAAGCTTTCTTT
CASSSGGNTEAFF
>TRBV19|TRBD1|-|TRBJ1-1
TGTGCCAGTAGTTACAGGGGGGTACGCACTGAAGCTTTCTTT
CASSYRGVRTEAFF
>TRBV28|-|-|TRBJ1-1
TGTGCCAGCATCGGAGGGAGGGGTGGGACTGAAGCTTTCTTT
CASIGGRGGTEAFF
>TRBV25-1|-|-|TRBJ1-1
TGTGCCAGCAGTCACTTGGTTGGGAACACTGAAGCTTTCTTT
CASSHLVGNTEAFF
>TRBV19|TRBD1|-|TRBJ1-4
TGTGCCAGCGCGCAGGGGGCAATGGGAGAAAAACTGTTTTTT
CASAQGAMGEKLFF
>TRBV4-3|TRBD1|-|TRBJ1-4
TGCGCCAGCAGCCACCAGTGGACAGGCTCCGGTCCCACTAATGAAAAACTGTTTTTT
CASSHQWTGSGPTNEKLFF
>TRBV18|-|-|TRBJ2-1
TGTGCCAGCTCCCCCGGCAATGAGCAGTTCTTC
CASSPGNEQFF
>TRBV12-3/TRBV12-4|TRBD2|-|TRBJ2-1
TGTGCCAGCAGTTTCAGCGGGGGGGAGCAGTTCTTC
CASSFSGGEQFF
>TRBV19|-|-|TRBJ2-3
TGTGCCAGTAGTATTGGCGGTGGCGGGGATACGCAGTATTTT
CASSIGGGGDTQYF
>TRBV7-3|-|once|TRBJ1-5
TGTGCCAGCAGCTTAGGGGCTAATCAGCCCCAGCATTTT
CASSLGANQPQHF
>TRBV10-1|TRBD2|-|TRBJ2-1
TGCGCCAGCAGTGAGTCTGGGAGGGCTGAGCAGTTCTTC
CASSESGRAEQFF
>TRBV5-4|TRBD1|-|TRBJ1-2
TGTGCCAGCAGACTTGGGGCCGGACAGGTTTATGGCTACACCTTC
CASRLGAGQVYGYTF
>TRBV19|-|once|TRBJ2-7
TGTGCCAGTAGTATTTCGGCCGGACTCTCCTACGAGCAGTACTTC
CASSISAGLSYEQYF
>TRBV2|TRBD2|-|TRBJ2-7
TGTGCCAGCAGTGCCTACGGCGGGGGGGGAACCTCCTACGAGCAGTACTTC
CASSAYGGGGTSYEQYF
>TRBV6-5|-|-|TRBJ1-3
TGTGCCAGCAGTTACGCTACAGGGATACACACCATATATTTT
CASSYATGIHTIYF
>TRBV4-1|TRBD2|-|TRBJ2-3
TGCGCCAGCAGCCGGAGCGGGGGGCCGTCCCCAGATACGCAGTATTTT
CASSRSGGPSPDTQYF
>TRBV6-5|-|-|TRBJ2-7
TGTGCCAGCAGTTCCCCGGAGAGGCACGAGCAGTACTTC
CASSSPERHEQYF
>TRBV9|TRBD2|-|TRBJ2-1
TGTGCCAGCAGCCCTGAAGGAGCGGGGGGAGGCAATGAGCAGTTCTTC
CASSPEGAGGGNEQFF
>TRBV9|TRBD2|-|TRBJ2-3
TGTGCCAGCAGCGTAGCCCCGGGGTCTAACTCGGGGGGGCAGTATTTT
CASSVAPGSNSGGQYF
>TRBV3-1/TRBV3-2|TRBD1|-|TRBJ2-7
TGTGCCAGCAGCCCCCGGACAGGACAGGGCGAGCAGTACTTC
CASSPRTGQGEQYF
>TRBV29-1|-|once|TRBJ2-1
TGCGTGGGCAGTTCATACAATGAGCAGTTCTTC
CVGSSYNEQFF